The present T cell receptor beta chain was sequenced within a study of neurological immune-mediated disorders. Study-wide findings and caveats: No expanded-clone CDR3 amino acid sequence recurred across subjects, suggesting private TCR-beta repertoires. Multiple sclerosis, the disease with the least TCR clonal expansion, fell below healthy controls, whereas HTLV-1-associated myelopathy showed the most. Among 34 multiple sclerosis patients, 18 had repertoires that phylogenetic grouping placed in one related-CDR3 cluster, a possible signature.

Synthesis of cDNA was accomplished via 5'RACE employing 10-nucleotide random UMIs. A single record per CDR3 protein comes from TCRdb applying MiXCR to the 5' RACE reads. This repertoire shows tens of thousands of distinct CDR3 sequences, 2% to 3% found once; its top ten account for 2.4%. This clonotype was detected many times. Its antigen remains unidentified. With 4 bases removed from V and 2 bases from J, the gap between germline ends came to 6 bases. Germline CDR1 is KGHDR and CDR2 is SFDVKD. CDR3 size: 13 residues. The TCR was taken from a man aged 45-65 years with multiple sclerosis. J is TRBJ2-3 and V is TRBV24-1; unclear D gene. What was sequenced was PBMCs. The DNA of the CDR3 is TGTGCCACCAGTGACCCGCCCACAGATACGCAGTATTTT. Translated, it gives CATSDPPTDTQYF.